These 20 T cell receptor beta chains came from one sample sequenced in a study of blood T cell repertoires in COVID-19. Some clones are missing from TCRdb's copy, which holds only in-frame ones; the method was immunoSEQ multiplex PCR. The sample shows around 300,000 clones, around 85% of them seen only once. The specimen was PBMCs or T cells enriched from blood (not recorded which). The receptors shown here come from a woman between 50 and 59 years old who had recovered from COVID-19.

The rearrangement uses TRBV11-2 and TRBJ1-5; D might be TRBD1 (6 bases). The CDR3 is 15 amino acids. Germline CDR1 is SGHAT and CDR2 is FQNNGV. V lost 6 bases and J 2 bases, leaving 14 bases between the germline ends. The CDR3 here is CASRLTGLGNQPQHF. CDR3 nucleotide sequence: TGTGCCAGCAGACTAACAGGGCTCGGCAATCAGCCCCAGCATTTT.

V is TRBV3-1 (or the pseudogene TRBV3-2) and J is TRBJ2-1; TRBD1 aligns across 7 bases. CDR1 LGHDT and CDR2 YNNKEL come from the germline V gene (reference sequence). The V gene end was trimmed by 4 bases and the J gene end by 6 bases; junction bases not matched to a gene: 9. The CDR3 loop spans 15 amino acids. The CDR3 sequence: CASSLYTGAGNEQFF. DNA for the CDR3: TGTGCCAGCAGCCTCTATACAGGGGCCGGCAATGAGCAGTTCTTC.

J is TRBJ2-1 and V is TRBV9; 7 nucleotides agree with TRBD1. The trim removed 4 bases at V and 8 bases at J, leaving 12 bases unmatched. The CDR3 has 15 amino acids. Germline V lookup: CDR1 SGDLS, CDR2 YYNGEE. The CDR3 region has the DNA TGTGCCAGCAGCAGAACAGGGGCAGGCTGGGATGAGCAGTTCTTC. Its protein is CASSRTGAGWDEQFF.

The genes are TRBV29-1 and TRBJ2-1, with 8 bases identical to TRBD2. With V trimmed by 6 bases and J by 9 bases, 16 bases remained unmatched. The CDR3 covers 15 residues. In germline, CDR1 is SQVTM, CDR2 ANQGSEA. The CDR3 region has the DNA TGCAGCGTCCCTCGGGGGGGCAAGGGGGGAAGTGAGCAGTTCTTC. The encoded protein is CSVPRGGKGGSEQFF.

Here the CDR3 reads CASSLRTGGGDTQYF. CDR3 coding DNA: TGTGCCAGCAGTTTACGGACAGGGGGAGGAGATACGCAGTATTTT. The rearrangement joins TRBV28 to TRBJ2-3; 10 nucleotides agree with TRBD1. J gave up 5 bases and V 2 bases, and 4 bases lay outside the gene matches. The CDR3 totals 15 residues. Germline V gives CDR1 MDHEN, CDR2 SYDVKM.

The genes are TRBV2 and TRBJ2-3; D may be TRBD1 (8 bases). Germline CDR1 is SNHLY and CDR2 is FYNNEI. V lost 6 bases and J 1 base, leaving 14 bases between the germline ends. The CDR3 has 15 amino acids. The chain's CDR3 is CASRNRGGGTDTQYF. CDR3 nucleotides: TGTGCCAGCAGAAACAGGGGGGGTGGCACAGATACGCAGTATTTT.

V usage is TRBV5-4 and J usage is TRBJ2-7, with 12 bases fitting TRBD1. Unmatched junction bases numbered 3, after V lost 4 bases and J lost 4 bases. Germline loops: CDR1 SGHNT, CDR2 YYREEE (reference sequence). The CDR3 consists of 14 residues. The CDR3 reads CASSRDRGLYEQYF. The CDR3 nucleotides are TGTGCCAGCAGCCGGGACAGGGGGCTGTACGAGCAGTACTTC.

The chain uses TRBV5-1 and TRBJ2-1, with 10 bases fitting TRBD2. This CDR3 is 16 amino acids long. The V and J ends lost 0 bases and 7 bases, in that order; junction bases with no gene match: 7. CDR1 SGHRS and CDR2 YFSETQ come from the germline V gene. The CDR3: CASSLGSGGAKNEQFF. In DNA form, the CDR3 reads TGCGCCAGCAGCTTGGGAAGCGGGGGGGCCAAGAATGAGCAGTTCTTC.

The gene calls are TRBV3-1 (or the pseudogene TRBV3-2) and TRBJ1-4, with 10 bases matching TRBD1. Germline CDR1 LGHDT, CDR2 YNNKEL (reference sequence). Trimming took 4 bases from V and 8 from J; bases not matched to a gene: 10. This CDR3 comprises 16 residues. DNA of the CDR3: TGTGCCAGCAGCCTTCGACAGGGGGCATCGGGGGAAAAACTGTTTTTT. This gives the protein CASSLRQGASGEKLFF.

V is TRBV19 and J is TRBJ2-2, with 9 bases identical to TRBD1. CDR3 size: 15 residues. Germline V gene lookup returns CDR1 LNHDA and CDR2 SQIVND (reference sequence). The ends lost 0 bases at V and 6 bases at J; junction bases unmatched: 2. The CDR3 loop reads CASSIDGQGSGELFF. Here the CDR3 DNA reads TGTGCCAGTAGTATAGATGGACAGGGGTCCGGGGAGCTGTTTTTT.

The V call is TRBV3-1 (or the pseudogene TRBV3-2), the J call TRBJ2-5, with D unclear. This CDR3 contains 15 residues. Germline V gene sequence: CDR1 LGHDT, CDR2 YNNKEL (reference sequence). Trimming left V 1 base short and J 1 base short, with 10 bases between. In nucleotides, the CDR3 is TGTGCCAGCAGCCAAGTTCCAGGCCCCCAAGAGACCCAGTACTTC. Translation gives CASSQVPGPQETQYF.

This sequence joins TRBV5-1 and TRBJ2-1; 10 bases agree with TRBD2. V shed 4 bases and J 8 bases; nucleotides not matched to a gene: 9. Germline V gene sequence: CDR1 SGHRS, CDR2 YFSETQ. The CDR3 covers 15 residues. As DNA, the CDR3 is TGCGCCAGCAGCCTCGGGGCTAGCGGGAGCCATGAGCAGTTCTTC. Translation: CASSLGASGSHEQFF.

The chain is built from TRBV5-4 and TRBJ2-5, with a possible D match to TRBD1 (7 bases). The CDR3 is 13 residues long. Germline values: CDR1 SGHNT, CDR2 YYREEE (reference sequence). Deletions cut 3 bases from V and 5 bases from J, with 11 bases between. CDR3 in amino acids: CASSWAGGETQYF. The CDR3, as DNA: TGTGCCAGCAGCTGGGCAGGGGGGGAGACCCAGTACTTC.

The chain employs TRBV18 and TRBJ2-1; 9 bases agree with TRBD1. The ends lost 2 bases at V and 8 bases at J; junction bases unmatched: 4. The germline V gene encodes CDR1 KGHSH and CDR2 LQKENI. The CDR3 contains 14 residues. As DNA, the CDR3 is TGTGCCAGCTCACCAGGACAGGGGACTTATGAGCAGTTCTTC. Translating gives CASSPGQGTYEQFF.

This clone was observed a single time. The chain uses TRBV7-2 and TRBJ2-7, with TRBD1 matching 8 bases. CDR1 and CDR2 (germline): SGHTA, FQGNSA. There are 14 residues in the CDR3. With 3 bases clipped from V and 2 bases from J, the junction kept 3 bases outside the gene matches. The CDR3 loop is CASSFGQGPYEQYF. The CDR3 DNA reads TGTGCCAGCAGCTTCGGACAGGGTCCCTACGAGCAGTACTTC.

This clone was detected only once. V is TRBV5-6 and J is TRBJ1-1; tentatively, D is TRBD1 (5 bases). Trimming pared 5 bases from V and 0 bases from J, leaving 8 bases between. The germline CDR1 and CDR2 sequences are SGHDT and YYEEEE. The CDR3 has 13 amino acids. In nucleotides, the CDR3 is TGTGCCAGCAGGGCAGGGATGAACACTGAAGCTTTCTTT. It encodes CASRAGMNTEAFF.

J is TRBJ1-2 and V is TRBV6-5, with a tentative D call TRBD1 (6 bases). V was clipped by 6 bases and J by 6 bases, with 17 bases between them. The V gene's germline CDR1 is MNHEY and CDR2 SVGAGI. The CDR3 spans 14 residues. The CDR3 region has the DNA TGTGCCAGCAGGGACAGCCGTCTTCGACATGGCTACACCTTC. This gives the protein CASRDSRLRHGYTF.

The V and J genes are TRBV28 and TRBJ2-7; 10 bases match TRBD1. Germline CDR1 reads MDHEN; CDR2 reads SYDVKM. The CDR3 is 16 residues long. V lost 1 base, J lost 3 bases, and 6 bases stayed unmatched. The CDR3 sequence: CASSLYGTGENYEQYF. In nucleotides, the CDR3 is TGTGCCAGCAGTTTATACGGGACAGGGGAAAACTACGAGCAGTACTTC.

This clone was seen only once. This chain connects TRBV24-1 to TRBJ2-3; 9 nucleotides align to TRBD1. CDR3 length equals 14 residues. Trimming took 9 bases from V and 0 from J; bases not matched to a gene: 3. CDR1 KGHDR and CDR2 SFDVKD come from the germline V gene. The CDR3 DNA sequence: TGTGCCACCGGGGACAGGGCTAGCACAGATACGCAGTATTTT. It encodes CATGDRASTDTQYF.

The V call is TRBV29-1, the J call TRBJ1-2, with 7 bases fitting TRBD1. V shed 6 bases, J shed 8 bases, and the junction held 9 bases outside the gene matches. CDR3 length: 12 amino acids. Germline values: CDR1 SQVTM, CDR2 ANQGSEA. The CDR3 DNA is TGCAGCGTGCGGGACAGAGAAGGAGGCTACACCTTC. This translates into CSVRDREGGYTF.